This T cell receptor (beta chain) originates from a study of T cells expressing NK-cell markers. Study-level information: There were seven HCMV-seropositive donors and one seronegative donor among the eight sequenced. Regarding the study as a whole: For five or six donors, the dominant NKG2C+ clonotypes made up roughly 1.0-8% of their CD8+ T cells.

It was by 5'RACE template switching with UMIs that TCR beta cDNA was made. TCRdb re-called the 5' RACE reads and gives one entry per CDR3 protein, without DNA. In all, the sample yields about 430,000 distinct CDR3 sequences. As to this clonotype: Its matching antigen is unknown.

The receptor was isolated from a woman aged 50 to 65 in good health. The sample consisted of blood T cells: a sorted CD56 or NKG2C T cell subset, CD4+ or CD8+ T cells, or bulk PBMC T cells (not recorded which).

The CDR3 reads CATSRTSGRGATGNEQFF. The rearrangement uses TRBV15 and TRBJ2-1; TCRdb lists TRBD2, though no DNA is available to test this call. CDR3 length equals 18 residues. Germline lookup yields CDR1 LNHNV and CDR2 YYDKDF (reference sequence).